The rows below give T cell receptor beta chains drawn from one sample of a study of cytomegalovirus exposure and HLA in healthy donors. Using immunoSEQ multiplex PCR, the repertoire was profiled, and TCRdb retains in-frame clones only, with some absent. The table has more than 20,000 clones, over 75% seen once. Material: PBMCs. These receptors all stem from a man aged 60 to 75 in good health and CMV-seronegative. The CDR3 runs from the conserved cysteine through the conserved F or W. The order of the fields is D gene, J gene, CDR3 length, V gene, clone size, CDR3 protein, CDR3 DNA. The D gene is left open where the match is weak. Size is omitted from some rows. Given values are once, few, many or a class for expanded clones.

d_call: TRBD2; j_call: TRBJ2-5; cdr3_length: 17; v_call: TRBV14; clone_size: -; cdr3_aa: CASSRFRGRASSETQYF; cdr3_nt: TGTGCCAGCAGCCGTTTTCGGGGGAGGGCCTCTTCAGAGACCCAGTACTTC
d_call: -; j_call: TRBJ2-7; cdr3_length: 14; v_call: TRBV6-1; clone_size: few; cdr3_aa: CASSQSGISYEQYF; cdr3_nt: TGTGCCAGCAGTCAGTCGGGGATCTCCTACGAGCAGTACTTC
d_call: -; j_call: TRBJ1-1; cdr3_length: 12; v_call: TRBV7-9; clone_size: -; cdr3_aa: CSSQGRNTEAFF; cdr3_nt: TGTTCCAGCCAAGGGAGGAACACTGAAGCTTTCTTT
d_call: -; j_call: TRBJ2-7; cdr3_length: 13; v_call: TRBV21-1; clone_size: -; cdr3_aa: CASSLPRTDEQYF; cdr3_nt: TGTGCCAGCAGCCTACCTCGGACAGACGAGCAGTACTTC
d_call: -; j_call: TRBJ2-4; cdr3_length: 12; v_call: TRBV2; clone_size: few; cdr3_aa: CASTKGVNIQYF; cdr3_nt: TGTGCCAGCACCAAGGGGGTCAACATTCAGTACTTC
d_call: -; j_call: TRBJ2-7; cdr3_length: 13; v_call: TRBV7-3; clone_size: few; cdr3_aa: CASSPAGMGEQYF; cdr3_nt: TGTGCCAGCAGCCCCGCAGGGATGGGGGAGCAGTACTTC
d_call: -; j_call: TRBJ2-1; cdr3_length: 16; v_call: TRBV21-1; clone_size: -; cdr3_aa: CASSMGLAGPPAEQFF; cdr3_nt: TGTGCCAGCAGCATGGGACTAGCGGGACCTCCGGCTGAGCAGTTCTTC
d_call: -; j_call: TRBJ1-1; cdr3_length: 17; v_call: TRBV5-4; clone_size: -; cdr3_aa: CASFLEVNPGTNTEAFF; cdr3_nt: TGTGCCAGCTTCCTGGAGGTTAATCCTGGAACAAACACTGAAGCTTTCTTT
d_call: TRBD1; j_call: TRBJ1-1; cdr3_length: 13; v_call: TRBV6-4; clone_size: -; cdr3_aa: CASSVQGGTEAFF; cdr3_nt: TGTGCCAGCAGTGTACAGGGGGGGACTGAAGCTTTCTTT
d_call: -; j_call: TRBJ1-2; cdr3_length: 14; v_call: TRBV5-1; clone_size: -; cdr3_aa: CASSLDGANYGYTF; cdr3_nt: TGCGCCAGCAGCTTAGACGGGGCTAACTATGGCTACACCTTC
d_call: TRBD2; j_call: TRBJ2-5; cdr3_length: 13; v_call: TRBV11-3; clone_size: -; cdr3_aa: CASSSTGGETQYF; cdr3_nt: TGTGCCAGCAGCTCGACCGGGGGGGAGACCCAGTACTTC
d_call: -; j_call: TRBJ2-1; cdr3_length: 13; v_call: TRBV18; clone_size: -; cdr3_aa: CASSGGINNEQFF; cdr3_nt: TGTGCCAGCTCAGGAGGGATAAACAATGAGCAGTTCTTC
d_call: -; j_call: TRBJ1-2; cdr3_length: 16; v_call: TRBV6-6; clone_size: -; cdr3_aa: CASSYSTYQGGYGYPF; cdr3_nt: TGTGCCAGCAGTTACTCTACTTATCAGGGAGGATATGGCTACCCCTTC
d_call: -; j_call: TRBJ1-1; cdr3_length: 11; v_call: TRBV5-5; clone_size: few; cdr3_aa: CASSLTAEAFF; cdr3_nt: TGTGCCAGCAGCTTGACGGCTGAAGCTTTCTTT
d_call: TRBD2; j_call: TRBJ2-1; cdr3_length: 12; v_call: TRBV5-1; clone_size: -; cdr3_aa: CASRRAGNEQFF; cdr3_nt: TGCGCCAGCAGAAGAGCGGGGAATGAGCAGTTCTTC
d_call: -; j_call: TRBJ2-1; cdr3_length: 12; v_call: TRBV28; clone_size: -; cdr3_aa: CASSPQFFGQFF; cdr3_nt: TGTGCCAGCAGTCCCCAGTTCTTTGGGCAGTTCTTC
d_call: -; j_call: TRBJ2-5; cdr3_length: 11; v_call: TRBV6-5; clone_size: -; cdr3_aa: CASRREETQYF; cdr3_nt: TGTGCCAGCAGAAGGGAGGAGACCCAGTACTTC
d_call: -; j_call: TRBJ1-6; cdr3_length: 14; v_call: TRBV15; clone_size: -; cdr3_aa: CATSPRSLNSPLHF; cdr3_nt: TGTGCCACCAGCCCCCGATCACTCAATTCACCCCTCCACTTT
d_call: -; j_call: TRBJ2-1; cdr3_length: 12; v_call: TRBV9; clone_size: -; cdr3_aa: CASSVLQEVQFF; cdr3_nt: TGTGCCAGCAGCGTCCTTCAGGAGGTCCAGTTCTTC
d_call: TRBD2; j_call: TRBJ2-5; cdr3_length: 14; v_call: TRBV11-2; clone_size: -; cdr3_aa: CASSSAGGRETQYF; cdr3_nt: TGTGCCAGCAGCTCCGCGGGGGGCCGGGAGACCCAGTACTTC
d_call: -; j_call: TRBJ1-5; cdr3_length: 15; v_call: TRBV19; clone_size: once; cdr3_aa: CASSHRNRDGQPQHF; cdr3_nt: TGTGCCAGTAGTCACCGCAACAGGGATGGACAGCCCCAGCATTTT
d_call: -; j_call: TRBJ2-5; cdr3_length: 13; v_call: TRBV5-6; clone_size: -; cdr3_aa: CASSSRNKETQYF; cdr3_nt: TGTGCCAGCAGCTCGCGAAATAAAGAGACCCAGTACTTC
d_call: TRBD1; j_call: TRBJ1-4; cdr3_length: 14; v_call: TRBV7-9; clone_size: -; cdr3_aa: CASRPGGTNEKLFF; cdr3_nt: TGTGCCAGCAGGCCAGGGGGAACTAATGAAAAACTGTTTTTT
d_call: -; j_call: TRBJ2-7; cdr3_length: 15; v_call: TRBV9; clone_size: -; cdr3_aa: CASSVASGPTYEQYF; cdr3_nt: TGTGCCAGCAGCGTAGCTTCGGGTCCGACCTACGAGCAGTACTTC
d_call: -; j_call: TRBJ1-5; cdr3_length: 15; v_call: TRBV6-1; clone_size: -; cdr3_aa: CASSPEGVSNQPQHF; cdr3_nt: TGTGCCAGCAGCCCAGAGGGGGTCTCCAATCAGCCCCAGCATTTT
d_call: TRBD1; j_call: TRBJ1-6; cdr3_length: 15; v_call: TRBV19; clone_size: -; cdr3_aa: CASRKPGTGNSPLHF; cdr3_nt: TGTGCCAGTAGAAAGCCCGGGACAGGGAATTCACCCCTCCACTTT
d_call: TRBD2; j_call: TRBJ2-1; cdr3_length: 16; v_call: TRBV18; clone_size: -; cdr3_aa: CASSRSGSGETGEQFF; cdr3_nt: TGTGCCAGCTCACGTAGCGGGAGTGGGGAAACAGGCGAGCAGTTCTTC
d_call: -; j_call: TRBJ2-5; cdr3_length: 15; v_call: TRBV18; clone_size: -; cdr3_aa: CASSPKALAPETQYF; cdr3_nt: TGTGCCAGCTCACCTAAAGCTCTAGCCCCAGAGACCCAGTACTTC
d_call: TRBD1; j_call: TRBJ1-6; cdr3_length: 17; v_call: TRBV6-1; clone_size: -; cdr3_aa: CASSEAGGTGGESPLHF; cdr3_nt: TGTGCCAGCAGTGAAGCGGGGGGGACAGGGGGCGAATCACCCCTCCACTTT
d_call: TRBD1; j_call: TRBJ2-1; cdr3_length: 15; v_call: TRBV19; clone_size: -; cdr3_aa: CASSPQGATNNEQFF; cdr3_nt: TGTGCCAGTAGCCCACAGGGGGCGACTAACAATGAGCAGTTCTTC
d_call: TRBD1; j_call: TRBJ1-5; cdr3_length: 14; v_call: TRBV28; clone_size: -; cdr3_aa: CASSSGTDLRPQHF; cdr3_nt: TGTGCCAGCAGTTCCGGGACAGACCTTAGGCCCCAGCATTTT
d_call: -; j_call: TRBJ2-7; cdr3_length: 15; v_call: TRBV21-1; clone_size: -; cdr3_aa: CASSNRDRSSYEQYF; cdr3_nt: TGTGCCAGCAGCAATCGGGACAGGTCCTCCTACGAGCAGTACTTC
d_call: -; j_call: TRBJ1-6; cdr3_length: 14; v_call: TRBV27; clone_size: once; cdr3_aa: CASSFRERNSPLHF; cdr3_nt: TGTGCCAGCAGTTTTAGGGAGAGGAATTCACCCCTCCACTTT
d_call: TRBD1; j_call: TRBJ1-3; cdr3_length: 14; v_call: TRBV28; clone_size: -; cdr3_aa: CASSTGTARNTIYF; cdr3_nt: TGTGCCAGCAGTACCGGGACAGCTAGAAACACCATATATTTT
d_call: TRBD2; j_call: TRBJ2-3; cdr3_length: 14; v_call: TRBV28; clone_size: -; cdr3_aa: CASSLGGASNTQYF; cdr3_nt: TGTGCCAGCAGTTTGGGAGGGGCGAGTAATACGCAGTATTTT
d_call: -; j_call: TRBJ2-2; cdr3_length: 15; v_call: TRBV5-1; clone_size: -; cdr3_aa: CASSPLATNTGELFF; cdr3_nt: TGCGCCAGCAGCCCGCTAGCTACGAACACCGGGGAGCTGTTTTTT
d_call: -; j_call: TRBJ2-3; cdr3_length: 15; v_call: TRBV4-2; clone_size: -; cdr3_aa: CASSQGLVGTDTQYF; cdr3_nt: TGTGCCAGCAGCCAAGGGCTTGTCGGCACAGATACGCAGTATTTT
d_call: TRBD2; j_call: TRBJ2-3; cdr3_length: 17; v_call: TRBV28; clone_size: -; cdr3_aa: CASSLYTGTSRISTQYF; cdr3_nt: TGTGCCAGCAGTTTATACACCGGGACTAGTCGGATTAGTACGCAGTATTTT
d_call: TRBD2; j_call: TRBJ2-1; cdr3_length: 14; v_call: TRBV30; clone_size: -; cdr3_aa: CAWTATSGYNEQFF; cdr3_nt: TGTGCCTGGACTGCGACTAGCGGATACAATGAGCAGTTCTTC
d_call: -; j_call: TRBJ2-1; cdr3_length: 13; v_call: TRBV11-2; clone_size: few; cdr3_aa: CASSLGSGASVFF; cdr3_nt: TGTGCCAGCAGCTTAGGATCGGGAGCAAGCGTATTCTTC
d_call: -; j_call: TRBJ1-2; cdr3_length: 14; v_call: TRBV9; clone_size: few; cdr3_aa: CASSVGQPRHGYTF; cdr3_nt: TGTGCCAGCAGCGTAGGACAGCCTCGACATGGCTACACCTTC
d_call: -; j_call: TRBJ2-5; cdr3_length: 13; v_call: TRBV6-5; clone_size: once; cdr3_aa: CASRSPIQETQYF; cdr3_nt: TGTGCCAGCAGGAGTCCTATCCAAGAGACCCAGTACTTC
d_call: TRBD2; j_call: TRBJ2-7; cdr3_length: 18; v_call: TRBV18; clone_size: -; cdr3_aa: CASSPPVTSGRAIYEQYF; cdr3_nt: TGTGCCAGCTCACCACCCGTGACTAGCGGGAGGGCCATCTACGAGCAGTACTTC
d_call: -; j_call: TRBJ1-2; cdr3_length: 15; v_call: TRBV11-2; clone_size: few; cdr3_aa: CASSTDRQTIYGYTF; cdr3_nt: TGTGCCAGCAGCACAGACCGACAGACCATCTATGGCTACACCTTC
d_call: TRBD1; j_call: TRBJ2-5; cdr3_length: 16; v_call: TRBV5-4; clone_size: -; cdr3_aa: CAGSPSERTGQETQYF; cdr3_nt: TGTGCCGGCAGCCCAAGCGAGAGGACAGGGCAAGAGACCCAGTACTTC
d_call: TRBD1; j_call: TRBJ2-7; cdr3_length: 15; v_call: TRBV9; clone_size: -; cdr3_aa: CASSVVPGGAGEQYF; cdr3_nt: TGTGCCAGCAGCGTAGTTCCAGGGGGCGCGGGGGAGCAGTACTTC
d_call: TRBD1; j_call: TRBJ2-1; cdr3_length: 14; v_call: TRBV19; clone_size: few; cdr3_aa: CASSSTDRVHEQFF; cdr3_nt: TGTGCCAGTAGTTCCACGGACAGGGTCCATGAGCAGTTCTTC
d_call: TRBD1; j_call: TRBJ2-2; cdr3_length: 15; v_call: TRBV30; clone_size: -; cdr3_aa: CAWSLQTGATGELFF; cdr3_nt: TGTGCCTGGAGTCTCCAGACAGGGGCCACCGGGGAGCTGTTTTTT
d_call: TRBD1; j_call: TRBJ1-5; cdr3_length: 17; v_call: TRBV11-3; clone_size: few; cdr3_aa: CASSRTGDRYSNQPQHF; cdr3_nt: TGTGCCAGCAGCCGGACAGGGGACAGGTATAGCAATCAGCCCCAGCATTTT
d_call: -; j_call: TRBJ2-7; cdr3_length: 12; v_call: TRBV6-1; clone_size: -; cdr3_aa: CASSVQGFEQYF; cdr3_nt: TGTGCCAGCAGTGTACAGGGTTTTGAGCAGTACTTC
d_call: -; j_call: TRBJ1-3; cdr3_length: 14; v_call: TRBV27; clone_size: -; cdr3_aa: CASSSPMRGNTIYF; cdr3_nt: TGTGCCAGCAGTTCTCCAATGAGGGGAAACACCATATATTTT
d_call: TRBD1; j_call: TRBJ1-1; cdr3_length: 15; v_call: TRBV7-9; clone_size: -; cdr3_aa: CASSSQGARNTEAFF; cdr3_nt: TGTGCCAGCAGCTCCCAGGGGGCTAGGAACACTGAAGCTTTCTTT
d_call: -; j_call: TRBJ1-1; cdr3_length: 12; v_call: TRBV15; clone_size: -; cdr3_aa: CATSRGGTEAFF; cdr3_nt: TGTGCCACCAGCCGCGGCGGGACCGAAGCTTTCTTT
d_call: TRBD2; j_call: TRBJ2-1; cdr3_length: 11; v_call: TRBV28; clone_size: -; cdr3_aa: CASEAGVEQFF; cdr3_nt: TGTGCCAGCGAGGCGGGAGTTGAGCAGTTCTTC
d_call: TRBD1; j_call: TRBJ1-1; cdr3_length: 14; v_call: TRBV7-2; clone_size: -; cdr3_aa: CASTLGQWNTEAFF; cdr3_nt: TGTGCCAGCACCTTGGGACAGTGGAACACTGAAGCTTTCTTT
d_call: TRBD2; j_call: TRBJ2-2; cdr3_length: 16; v_call: TRBV28; clone_size: once; cdr3_aa: CASSVTSGRRTGELFF; cdr3_nt: TGTGCCAGCAGTGTCACTAGCGGGAGAAGGACCGGGGAGCTGTTTTTT